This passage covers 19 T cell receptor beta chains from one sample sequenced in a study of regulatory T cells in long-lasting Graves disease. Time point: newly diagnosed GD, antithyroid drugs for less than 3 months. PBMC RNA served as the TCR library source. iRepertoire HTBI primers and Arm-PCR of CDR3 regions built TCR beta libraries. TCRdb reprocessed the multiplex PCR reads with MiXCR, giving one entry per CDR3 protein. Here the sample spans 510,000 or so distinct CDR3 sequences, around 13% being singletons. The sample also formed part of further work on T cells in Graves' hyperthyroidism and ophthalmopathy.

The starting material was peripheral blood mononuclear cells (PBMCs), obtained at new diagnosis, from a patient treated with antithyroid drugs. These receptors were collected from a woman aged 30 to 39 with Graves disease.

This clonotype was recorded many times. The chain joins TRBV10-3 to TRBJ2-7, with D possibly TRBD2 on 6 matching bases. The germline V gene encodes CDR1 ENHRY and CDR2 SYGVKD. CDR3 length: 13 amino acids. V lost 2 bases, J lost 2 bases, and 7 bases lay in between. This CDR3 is CAISEAGTYEQYF. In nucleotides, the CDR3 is TGTGCCATCAGTGAGGCGGGGACCTACGAGCAGTACTTC.

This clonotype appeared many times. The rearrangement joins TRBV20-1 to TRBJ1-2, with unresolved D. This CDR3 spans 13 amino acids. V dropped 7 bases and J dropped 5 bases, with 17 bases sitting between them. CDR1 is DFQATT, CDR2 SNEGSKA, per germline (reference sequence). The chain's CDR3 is CSGTPTGWYGYTF. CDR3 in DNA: TGCAGTGGTACGCCGACTGGGTGGTATGGCTACACCTTC.

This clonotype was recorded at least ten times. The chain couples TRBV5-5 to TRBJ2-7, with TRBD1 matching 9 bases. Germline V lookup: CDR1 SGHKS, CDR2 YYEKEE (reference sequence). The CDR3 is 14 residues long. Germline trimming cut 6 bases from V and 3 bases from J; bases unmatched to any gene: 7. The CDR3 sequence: CASKTGTGFYEQYF. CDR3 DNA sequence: TGTGCCAGCAAGACCGGGACAGGGTTCTACGAGCAGTACTTC.

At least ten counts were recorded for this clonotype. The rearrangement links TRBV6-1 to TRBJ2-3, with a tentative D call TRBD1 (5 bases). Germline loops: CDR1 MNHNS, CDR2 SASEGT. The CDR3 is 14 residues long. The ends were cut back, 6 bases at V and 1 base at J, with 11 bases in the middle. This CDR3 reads CASSTRVGTDTQYF. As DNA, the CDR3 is TGTGCCAGCAGCACCAGGGTGGGCACAGATACGCAGTATTTT.

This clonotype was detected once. The CDR3 bases are TGTGCCAGCGGGTGGGGCACACCGTACTTC. It specifies CASGWGTPYF. V usage is TRBV7-2 and J usage is TRBJ2-7, with a weak D call TRBD1 (5 bases). CDR3 length: 10 residues. Germline CDR1 and CDR2: SGHTA and FQGNSA. The ends were cut back, 8 bases at V and 12 bases at J, with 14 bases in the middle.

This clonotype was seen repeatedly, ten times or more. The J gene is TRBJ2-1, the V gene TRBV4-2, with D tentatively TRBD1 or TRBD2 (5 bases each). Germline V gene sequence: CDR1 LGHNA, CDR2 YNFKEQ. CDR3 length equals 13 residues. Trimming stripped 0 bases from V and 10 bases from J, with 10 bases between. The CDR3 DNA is TGTGCCAGCAGCCAAGAGGGGGTAGAAGAGCAGTTCTTC. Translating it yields CASSQEGVEEQFF.

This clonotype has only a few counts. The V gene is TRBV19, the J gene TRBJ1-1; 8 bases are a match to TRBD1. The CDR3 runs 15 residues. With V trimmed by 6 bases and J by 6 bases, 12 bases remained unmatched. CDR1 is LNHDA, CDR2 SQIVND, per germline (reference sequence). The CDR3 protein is CASRLIADRVAEAFF. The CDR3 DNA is TGTGCCAGTAGGTTGATCGCGGACAGGGTAGCTGAAGCTTTCTTT.

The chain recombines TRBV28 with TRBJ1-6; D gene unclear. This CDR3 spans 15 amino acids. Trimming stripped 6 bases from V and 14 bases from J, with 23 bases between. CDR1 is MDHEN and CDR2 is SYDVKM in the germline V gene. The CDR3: CASSALLSSGSALHF. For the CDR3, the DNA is TGTGCCAGCAGCGCTTTGTTGAGCAGTGGATCGGCCCTCCACTTT.

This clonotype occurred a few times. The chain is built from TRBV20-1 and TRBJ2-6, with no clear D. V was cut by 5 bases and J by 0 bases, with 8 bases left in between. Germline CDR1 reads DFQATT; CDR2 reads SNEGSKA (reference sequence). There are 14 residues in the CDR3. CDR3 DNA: TGCAGTGCTCCAGACCACTCTGGGGCCAACGTCCTGACTTTC. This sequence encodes CSAPDHSGANVLTF.

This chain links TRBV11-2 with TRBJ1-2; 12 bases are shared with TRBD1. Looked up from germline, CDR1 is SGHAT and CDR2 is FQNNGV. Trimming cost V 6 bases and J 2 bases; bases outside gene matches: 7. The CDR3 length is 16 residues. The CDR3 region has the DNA TGTGCCAGCAGTTCCGGGACAGGGGGCGTAAACTATGGCTACACCTTC. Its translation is CASSSGTGGVNYGYTF.

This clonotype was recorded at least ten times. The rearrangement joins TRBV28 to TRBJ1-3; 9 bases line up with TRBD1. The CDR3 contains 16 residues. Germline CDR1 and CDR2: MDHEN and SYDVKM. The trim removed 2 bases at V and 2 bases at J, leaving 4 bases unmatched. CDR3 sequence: CASSLGTGKAGNTIYF. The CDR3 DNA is TGTGCCAGCAGTTTAGGGACAGGGAAGGCTGGAAACACCATATATTTT.

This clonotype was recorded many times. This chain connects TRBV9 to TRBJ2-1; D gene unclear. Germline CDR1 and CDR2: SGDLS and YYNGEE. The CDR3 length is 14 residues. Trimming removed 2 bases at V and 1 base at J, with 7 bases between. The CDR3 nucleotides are TGTGCCAGCAGCGTTCTAGGGTCCTACAATGAGCAGTTCTTC. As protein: CASSVLGSYNEQFF.

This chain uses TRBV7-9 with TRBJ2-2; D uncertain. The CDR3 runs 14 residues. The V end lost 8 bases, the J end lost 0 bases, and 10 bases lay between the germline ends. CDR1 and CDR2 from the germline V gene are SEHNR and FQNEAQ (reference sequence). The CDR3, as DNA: TGTGCCAGCGATAGCAACGCGAACACCGGGGAGCTGTTTTTT. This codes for CASDSNANTGELFF.

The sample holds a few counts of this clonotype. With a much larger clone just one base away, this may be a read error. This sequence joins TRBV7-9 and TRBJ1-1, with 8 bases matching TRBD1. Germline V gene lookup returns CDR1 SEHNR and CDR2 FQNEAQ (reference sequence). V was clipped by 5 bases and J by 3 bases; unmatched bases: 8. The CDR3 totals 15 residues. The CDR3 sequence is CASSPAGGMDTEAFF. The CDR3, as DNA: TGTGCCAGCAGCCCGGCAGGGGGCATGGACACTGAAGCTTTCTTT.

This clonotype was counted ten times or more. The chain's CDR3 is CASSFGQGFGNTIYF. Written as DNA, the CDR3 is TGTGCCAGCAGTTTTGGCCAGGGCTTTGGAAACACCATATATTTT. The genes are TRBV28 and TRBJ1-3; weak D call: TRBD1 (5 bases). Trimming pared 3 bases from V and 3 bases from J, leaving 12 bases between. The CDR3 has 15 residues. Germline assignment: CDR1 MDHEN and CDR2 SYDVKM.

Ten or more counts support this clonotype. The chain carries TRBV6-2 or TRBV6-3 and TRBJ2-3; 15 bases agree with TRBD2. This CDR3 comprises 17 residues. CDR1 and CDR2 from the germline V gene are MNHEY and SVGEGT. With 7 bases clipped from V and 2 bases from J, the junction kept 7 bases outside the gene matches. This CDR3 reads CASTAGLAGGSTDTQYF. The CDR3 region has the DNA TGTGCCAGCACCGCCGGACTAGCGGGAGGGTCCACAGATACGCAGTATTTT.

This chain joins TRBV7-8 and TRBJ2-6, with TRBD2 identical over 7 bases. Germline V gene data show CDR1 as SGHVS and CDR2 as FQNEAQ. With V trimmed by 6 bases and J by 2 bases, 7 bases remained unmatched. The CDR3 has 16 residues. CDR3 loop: CASSWGGGPGANVLTF. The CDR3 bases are TGTGCCAGCAGTTGGGGGGGAGGGCCTGGGGCCAACGTCCTGACTTTC.

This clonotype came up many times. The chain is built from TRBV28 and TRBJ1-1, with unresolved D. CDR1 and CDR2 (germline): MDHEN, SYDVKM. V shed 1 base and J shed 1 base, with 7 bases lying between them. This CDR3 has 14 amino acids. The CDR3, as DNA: TGTGCCAGCAGTTTATTATTTAGGAACACTGAAGCTTTCTTT. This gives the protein CASSLLFRNTEAFF.

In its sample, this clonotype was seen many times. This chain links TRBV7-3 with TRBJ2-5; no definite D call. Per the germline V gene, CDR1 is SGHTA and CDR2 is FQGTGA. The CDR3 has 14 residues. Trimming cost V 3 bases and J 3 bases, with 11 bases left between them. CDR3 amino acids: CASSLAGPKETQYF. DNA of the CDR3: TGTGCCAGCAGCTTGGCAGGTCCTAAAGAGACCCAGTACTTC.